A single sample is the source of the 17 T cell receptor beta chains below, sequenced in a study of blood T cell repertoires in COVID-19. Assay used: immunoSEQ multiplex PCR; TCRdb lists only in-frame clones, some missing. Counted here are about 74,000 clones, 70% to 75% occurring once; the ten biggest clones make up 21%. The sample was peripheral blood. The receptor source for this set is a man between 65 and 85 years old with acute or convalescent COVID-19.

CDR3 region: CASSRLVGTEISYEQYF. CDR3 coding DNA: TGTGCCAGCAGCCGTCTTGTTGGGACAGAAATCTCCTACGAGCAGTACTTC. This chain connects TRBV7-9 to TRBJ2-7; TRBD1 aligns across 7 bases. Germline CDR1 SEHNR, CDR2 FQNEAQ (reference sequence). V trimming: 5 bases; J trimming: 0 bases; junction bases outside the gene matches: 13. This CDR3 is built from 17 residues.

The chain is built from TRBV28 and TRBJ2-1; 13 nucleotides align to TRBD2. Germline trimming cut 4 bases from V and 4 bases from J; bases unmatched to any gene: 10. Per germline, CDR1 MDHEN and CDR2 SYDVKM. The CDR3 is 18 residues long. In nucleotides, the CDR3 is TGTGCCAGCAGTTCAGGGAATTTGGGACTAGCGGGATACAATGAGCAGTTCTTC. It yields the protein CASSSGNLGLAGYNEQFF.

This clone appeared a few times. The chain combines TRBV7-2 with TRBJ1-5; D unclear. The CDR3 contains 15 residues. The V and J ends lost 3 bases and 3 bases respectively, with 12 bases between them. Germline V gene data show CDR1 as SGHTA and CDR2 as FQGNSA. This CDR3 is CASSFTGISNQPQHF. CDR3 in DNA: TGTGCCAGCAGCTTTACCGGGATTTCCAATCAGCCCCAGCATTTT. The full variable domain, in which reference TRBV7-2 and TRBJ1-5 provide the parts outside the CDR3, is GAGVSQSPSNKVTEKGKDVELRCDPISGHTALYWYRQSLGQGLEFLIYFQGNSAPDKSGLPSDRFSAERTGGSVSTLTIQRTQQEDSAVYLCASSFTGISNQPQHFGDGTRLSIL.

The chain is built from TRBV4-1 and TRBJ2-5; 12 bases are shared with TRBD2. Per the germline V gene, CDR1 is MGHRA and CDR2 is YSYEKL. The CDR3 has 18 amino acids. With V trimmed by 1 base and J by 4 bases, 10 bases remained unmatched. The CDR3 DNA follows: TGCGCCAGCAGCCAAGTCCCCCGACTAGCGGGAGTGGGAGAGACCCAGTACTTC. Encoded protein: CASSQVPRLAGVGETQYF.

The V call is TRBV3-1 (or the pseudogene TRBV3-2), the J call TRBJ2-3; 9 nucleotides match TRBD2. Germline CDR1 LGHDT, CDR2 YNNKEL (reference sequence). CDR3 length: 16 amino acids. V gave up 0 bases and J gave up 7 bases; unmatched junction bases: 8. The CDR3, as DNA: TGTGCCAGCAGCCAAGAGTTAGCGGGAGTGTTAAATACGCAGTATTTT. Its translation is CASSQELAGVLNTQYF.

This clone has just a few counts. The genes are TRBV6-6 and TRBJ1-5, with TRBD1 matching 7 bases. This CDR3 is 16 amino acids long. Unmatched junction bases numbered 14, after V lost 5 bases and J lost 7 bases. Germline V gene data show CDR1 as MNHNY and CDR2 as SVGAGI (reference sequence). The CDR3 DNA sequence: TGTGCCAGCAGTCAAAAACAGGGGCGGCCAGACCAGCCCCAGCATTTT. This translates into CASSQKQGRPDQPQHF.

This clone was seen a handful of times. The gene calls are TRBV4-1 and TRBJ2-2; 8 nucleotides line up with TRBD1. V was clipped by 4 bases and J by 1 base; unmatched bases: 8. The CDR3 spans 17 residues. Germline loops: CDR1 MGHRA, CDR2 YSYEKL. The CDR3 sequence is CASSPLIGQGNTGELFF. Written as DNA, the CDR3 is TGCGCCAGCAGCCCCCTGATAGGACAGGGGAACACCGGGGAGCTGTTTTTT.

The chain recombines TRBV5-1 with TRBJ1-2, with no clear D. The germline V gene encodes CDR1 SGHRS and CDR2 YFSETQ. The CDR3 is 13 residues long. V shed 4 bases and J shed 6 bases, with 13 bases lying between them. CDR3 sequence (DNA): TGCGCCAGCAGCCTATCGGAAGAGGATGGCTACACCTTC. It translates to CASSLSEEDGYTF.

The chain is built from TRBV18 and TRBJ2-2, with no clear D. Trimming removed 2 bases at V and 4 bases at J, with 8 bases between. CDR1 and CDR2 from the germline V gene are KGHSH and LQKENI. The CDR3 covers 14 residues. The CDR3 protein is CASSPVQRTGELFF. CDR3 sequence (DNA): TGTGCCAGCTCACCAGTGCAGCGCACCGGGGAGCTGTTTTTT.

This clone was picked up a small number of times. This sequence joins TRBV4-3 and TRBJ2-3; possible D gene TRBD2, 5 bases. The CDR3 has 15 residues. V was cut by 1 base and J by 4 bases, with 12 bases left in between. Germline loops: CDR1 LGHNA, CDR2 YSLEER. The CDR3 region has the DNA TGCGCCAGCAGCCAAGGTAATAGCGAGGCAGATACGCAGTATTTT. Translated, it gives CASSQGNSEADTQYF.

The chain recombines TRBV7-8 with TRBJ2-7; 9 bases are a match to TRBD2. V dropped 4 bases and J dropped 2; count of bases not matched to a gene: 6. The CDR3 is 15 amino acids. Germline V CDR1 and CDR2: SGHVS, FQNEAQ. CDR3 coding DNA: TGTGCCAGCAGCTCCCGAGTAGCGGGAGCCTACGAGCAGTACTTC. This translates into CASSSRVAGAYEQYF.

This clone showed up just a few times. The rearrangement links TRBV25-1 to TRBJ1-1; 10 nucleotides match TRBD1. This CDR3 is 16 amino acids long. V was pared by 2 bases and J by 3 bases, with 6 bases of the junction left unmatched. Germline V lookup: CDR1 MGHDK, CDR2 SYGVNS. DNA of the CDR3: TGTGCCAGCAGTGAAAACCGCGGACAGGGGGACACTGAAGCTTTCTTT. It translates to CASSENRGQGDTEAFF.

The chain carries TRBV7-2 and TRBJ1-1, with 10 bases fitting TRBD1. Germline V gene lookup returns CDR1 SGHTA and CDR2 FQGNSA. The CDR3 totals 14 residues. J lost 6 bases, V lost 4 bases, and 5 bases had no gene match. DNA of the CDR3: TGTGCCAGCAGCTGGGACAGGGGAGTCGCTGAAGCTTTCTTT. Translating it yields CASSWDRGVAEAFF.

This clone was recorded at least ten times. CDR3: CASNGGDRKNFWEYF. The CDR3 DNA reads TGTGCCAGCAATGGCGGCGACAGGAAGAATTTTTGGGAGTACTTC. The chain links TRBV28 to TRBJ2-7, with D perhaps TRBD1 (6 bases). V lost 7 bases and J 11 bases, leaving 27 bases between the germline ends. Germline CDR1 and CDR2: MDHEN and SYDVKM. The CDR3 is 15 residues long.

This chain connects TRBV28 to TRBJ2-5; perhaps TRBD1 as D (6 bases). Trimming took 4 bases from V and 5 from J, leaving 17 bases between them. Germline CDR1 reads MDHEN; CDR2 reads SYDVKM. The length of the CDR3 is 15 residues. CDR3 DNA sequence: TGTGCCAGCAGTTCTGGGGGCAGGGTATTGGAGACCCAGTACTTC. It yields the protein CASSSGGRVLETQYF. The variable domain in full, completed from reference TRBV28 and TRBJ2-5, reads DVKVTQSSRYLVKRTGEKVFLECVQDMDHENMFWYRQDPGLGLRLIYFSYDVKMKEKGDIPEGYSVSREKKERFSLILESASTNQTSMYLCASSSGGRVLETQYFGPGTRLLVL.

V gene TRBV5-1 combines with J gene TRBJ2-5; 9 bases align to TRBD1. Trimming at V came to 4 bases and at J to 4 bases, leaving 8 bases not matched to a gene. The CDR3 extends over 15 amino acids. The germline V gene encodes CDR1 SGHRS and CDR2 YFSETQ. CDR3 region: CASSPDRGYGETQYF. The CDR3 DNA reads as TGCGCCAGCAGCCCGGACAGGGGTTATGGAGAGACCCAGTACTTC.

The V call is TRBV5-1, the J call TRBJ1-1; 7 bases map to TRBD1. The germline V gene encodes CDR1 SGHRS and CDR2 YFSETQ. After removal of 4 bases from V and 6 bases from J, the junction contained 15 bases not matched to a gene. This CDR3 contains 16 residues. The CDR3 loop reads CASSPRTLEGASEAFF. The CDR3 DNA reads as TGCGCCAGCAGCCCCAGGACTTTAGAGGGGGCCTCTGAAGCTTTCTTT.